What follows describes a single TCR beta chain. As handled by the study authors: The authors estimated nucleated cell counts from reference gene primer amplification. Assay: immunoSEQ multiplex PCR; the TCRdb copy retains only in-frame clones and omits some. V and J calls and clone size are copied from that table; D and trimming were computed from the DNA. This sample carries some 86,000 clones, about 85% of them seen once, and the ten largest clones take about 14%. These data come from a study of blood T cell repertoires in COVID-19. CDR3 size: 13 residues. Germline V gene data show CDR1 as LNHDA and CDR2 as SQIVND (reference sequence). V dropped 10 bases and J dropped 4 bases, with 16 bases sitting between them.

The rearrangement links TRBV19 to TRBJ1-1, with a weak D call TRBD1 (6 bases). This receptor was obtained from a woman aged 70-85 years with acute or convalescent COVID-19. Sequencing input: peripheral blood. CDR3: CATSLQGRTEAFF. The CDR3 coding sequence is TGTGCCACCTCACTACAGGGCCGCACTGAAGCTTTCTTT.